The 15 T cell receptor beta chains given below trace back to one sample, sequenced in a study of blood T cell repertoires in COVID-19. This table comes from immunoSEQ multiplex PCR, and its TCRdb copy is limited to in-frame clones, with some not included. The data show approximately 150,000 clones, just under 85% seen once. Input material: peripheral blood. The receptors stem from a woman of 80 years or more with COVID-19, enrolled during active disease.

The J gene is TRBJ2-3, the V gene TRBV6-5, with a tentative D call TRBD2 (6 bases). CDR1 is MNHEY, CDR2 SVGAGI, per germline. The CDR3 runs 14 residues. V lost 6 bases, J lost 4 bases, and 14 bases lay in between. The CDR3 DNA reads TGTGCCAGCAGCCGGGGACTCTCACCAGATACGCAGTATTTT. Translation gives CASSRGLSPDTQYF.

The rearrangement uses TRBV5-4 and TRBJ1-2, with 10 bases fitting TRBD1. The trim removed 4 bases at V and 6 bases at J, leaving 9 bases unmatched. This CDR3 comprises 15 residues. Germline CDR1 reads SGHNT; CDR2 reads YYREEE (reference sequence). The DNA of the CDR3 is TGTGCCAGCAGCACGACAGGGGGCGAGCGTAATGGCTACACCTTC. It translates to CASSTTGGERNGYTF.

The CDR3 is CASSMTGTRSYEQYF. In nucleotides, the CDR3 is TGCGCCAGCAGCATGACCGGGACTAGGTCCTACGAGCAGTACTTC. This rearrangement joins TRBV5-1 to TRBJ2-7; 8 bases align to TRBD2. CDR1 is SGHRS, CDR2 YFSETQ, per germline. The CDR3 length is 15 residues. J lost 1 base, V lost 4 bases, and 7 bases had no gene match.

The chain joins TRBV6-5 to TRBJ2-7, with 10 bases aligning to TRBD1. Unmatched junction bases numbered 3, after V lost 7 bases and J lost 3 bases. Germline V lookup: CDR1 MNHEY, CDR2 SVGAGI. The CDR3 has 13 amino acids. In nucleotides, the CDR3 is TGTGCCAGCATGGGACAGGGGTACTACGAGCAGTACTTC. Translating gives CASMGQGYYEQYF.

The chain recombines TRBV15 with TRBJ2-7; 7 bases map to TRBD1. The CDR3 totals 15 residues. V was pared by 5 bases and J by 2 bases, with 9 bases of the junction left unmatched. Germline loops: CDR1 LNHNV, CDR2 YYDKDF (reference sequence). CDR3 amino acids: CATSPVGTAPYEQYF. The CDR3 nucleotides read TGTGCCACCAGCCCCGTCGGGACAGCTCCCTACGAGCAGTACTTC. Full variable domain (remainder filled in from reference TRBV15 and TRBJ2-7): DAMVIQNPRYQVTQFGKPVTLSCSQTLNHNVMYWYQQKSSQAPKLLFHYYDKDFNNEADTPDNFQSRRPNTSFCFLDIRSPGLGDTAMYLCATSPVGTAPYEQYFGPGTRLTVT.

This sequence joins TRBV19 and TRBJ2-5; no definite D call. CDR3 length: 13 residues. Per germline, CDR1 LNHDA and CDR2 SQIVND (reference sequence). V lost 6 bases to trimming and J lost 5 bases, with 13 bases between them. Written as DNA, the CDR3 is TGTGCCAGTAGCCCCCGGGTTCTGGAGACCCAGTACTTC. Its translation is CASSPRVLETQYF.

V usage is TRBV9 and J usage is TRBJ2-3; possible D gene TRBD1, 5 bases. This CDR3 has 17 residues. Germline values: CDR1 SGDLS, CDR2 YYNGEE. Deletions cut 0 bases from V and 4 bases from J, with 18 bases between. In nucleotides, the CDR3 is TGTGCCAGCAGCGTAGATAGCAGGGTTTTCTTCCCAGATACGCAGTATTTT. It is translated as CASSVDSRVFFPDTQYF.

Comment on this clone: An end of the junction does not agree with germline; a read error may underlie this. The chain has TRBV11-2 and TRBJ1-1; D is unresolved. CDR3 size: 12 residues. CDR1 and CDR2 (germline): SGHAT, FQNNGV. CDR3 residues: CASSPPSSEAFF. CDR3 DNA: TGTGCCAGCAGCCCACCGAGCTCTGAGGCTTTCTTT.

This chain connects TRBV18 to TRBJ2-5, with TRBD2 matching over 8 bases. CDR1 and CDR2 (germline): KGHSH, LQKENI. This CDR3 comprises 15 residues. Trimming took 3 bases from V and 2 from J; bases not matched to a gene: 5. The CDR3 loop reads CASSPERGRQETQYF. The CDR3 nucleotides read TGTGCCAGCTCACCTGAGCGGGGGCGTCAAGAGACCCAGTACTTC.

The CDR3 region is CASRASGRPSTDTQYF. CDR3 nucleotides: TGTGCCAGCAGGGCTAGCGGGAGGCCTAGCACAGATACGCAGTATTTT. The rearrangement uses TRBV2 and TRBJ2-3, with 11 bases lining up with TRBD2. This CDR3 has 16 residues. V shed 6 bases and J 0 bases; nucleotides not matched to a gene: 5. From germline, CDR1 is SNHLY and CDR2 FYNNEI.

This clone came up once. J is TRBJ1-2 and V is TRBV27, with a possible D match to TRBD1 (6 bases). The V end was cut by 1 base, the J end by 6 bases, with 18 bases between. The CDR3 is made up of 16 amino acids. Germline CDR1 and CDR2: MNHEY and SMNVEV (reference sequence). Here the CDR3 reads CASSLLGGGGRNGYTF. CDR3 nucleotide sequence: TGTGCCAGCAGTTTATTGGGGGGAGGGGGGCGGAATGGCTACACCTTC.

The sample holds one count of this clone. The J gene is TRBJ2-2, the V gene TRBV7-9, with 9 bases aligning to TRBD1. The junction had 6 bases not matched to a gene; V was cut back by 6 bases and J by 1 base. Germline CDR1 reads SEHNR; CDR2 reads FQNEAQ (reference sequence). The CDR3 is 16 residues long. CDR3 sequence (DNA): TGTGCCAGCAGAGCTGGGACAGGGATGAACACCGGGGAGCTGTTTTTT. Encoded protein: CASRAGTGMNTGELFF. Full variable domain (outside the CDR3, taken from reference TRBV7-9 and TRBJ2-2): DTGVSQNPRHKITKRGQNVTFRCDPISEHNRLYWYRQTLGQGPEFLTYFQNEAQLEKSRLLSDRFSAERPKGSFSTLEIQRTEQGDSAMYLCASRAGTGMNTGELFFGEGSRLTVL.

The chain links TRBV18 to TRBJ1-1, with D uncertain. V was clipped by 1 base and J by 0 bases, with 9 bases between them. CDR1 and CDR2 (germline): KGHSH, LQKENI. The length of the CDR3 is 15 residues. The CDR3 region has the DNA TGTGCCAGCTCACCACTAGAAGCCATGAACACTGAAGCTTTCTTT. Protein product: CASSPLEAMNTEAFF.

This clone is a singleton in its sample. The rearrangement uses TRBV30 and TRBJ1-2, with TRBD1 matching over 12 bases. The CDR3 extends over 14 amino acids. Germline lookup yields CDR1 GTSNPN and CDR2 SVGIG (reference sequence). V lost 8 bases and J lost 7; bases outside the gene matches: 11. This CDR3 is CARSPGQGAFGYTF. The CDR3 nucleotides read TGTGCCCGAAGCCCGGGACAGGGGGCGTTTGGCTACACCTTC.

The chain couples TRBV27 to TRBJ1-1; perhaps TRBD1 as D (6 bases). CDR3 length equals 14 residues. Looked up from germline, CDR1 is MNHEY and CDR2 is SMNVEV (reference sequence). V lost 8 bases and J 4 bases, leaving 17 bases between the germline ends. The CDR3 reads CASGPLQGGTEAFF. CDR3 sequence (DNA): TGTGCCAGCGGCCCCCTACAAGGGGGCACTGAAGCTTTCTTT.